This entry lists 9 T cell receptor beta chains sequenced from one sample in a study of blood T cell repertoires in COVID-19. Libraries were prepared by immunoSEQ multiplex PCR; TCRdb keeps only in-frame clonotypes and omits some of them. This table holds 200,000 to 300,000 clones, 70% to 90% found once. What was sequenced was peripheral blood. These receptors all come from a man aged 45-65 years with COVID-19, enrolled during active disease.

CDR3 nucleotides: TGTGCCAGCAGGGCAGGGGGCACCCACCCTGAAAAACTGTTTTTT. It specifies CASRAGGTHPEKLFF. V gene TRBV28 combines with J gene TRBJ1-4; 8 positions match TRBD1. CDR1 and CDR2 from the germline V gene are MDHEN and SYDVKM. The CDR3 loop spans 15 amino acids. With 6 bases clipped from V and 7 bases from J, the junction kept 10 bases outside the gene matches.

The J gene is TRBJ1-2, the V gene TRBV5-4; a weak D match, TRBD1 (5 bases). The CDR3 has 15 amino acids. CDR1 is SGHNT, CDR2 YYREEE, per germline (reference sequence). V was cut by 4 bases and J by 7 bases, with 20 bases left in between. CDR3 region: CASSGPGPSQGGYTF. The CDR3 DNA reads as TGTGCCAGCAGCGGACCGGGCCCCTCCCAGGGTGGCTACACCTTC.

Points on this clone: Within the sample, other DNA sequences also encode this same CDR3. The chain is built from TRBV10-3 and TRBJ2-7, with D possibly being TRBD2 (6 bases). This CDR3 has 12 amino acids. Germline lookup yields CDR1 ENHRY and CDR2 SYGVKD. V was pared by 4 bases and J by 2 bases, with 6 bases between. The CDR3 loop is CAISGTTYEQYF. DNA of the CDR3: TGTGCCATCAGTGGGACTACCTACGAGCAGTACTTC.

The V call is TRBV10-3, the J call TRBJ1-1; unclear D gene. Trimming left V 5 bases short and J 3 bases short, with 13 bases between. Per germline, CDR1 ENHRY and CDR2 SYGVKD. This CDR3 has 14 residues. The chain's CDR3 is CAISSGGRDTEAFF. Written as DNA, the CDR3 is TGTGCCATCAGTTCCGGAGGGAGGGACACTGAAGCTTTCTTT.

V usage is TRBV2 and J usage is TRBJ1-4; D remains ambiguous. CDR1 and CDR2 from the germline V gene are SNHLY and FYNNEI. Trimming took 6 bases from V and 5 from J, leaving 10 bases between them. This CDR3 contains 13 residues. DNA for the CDR3: TGTGCCAGCAGCCATGAACTAAATGAAAAACTGTTTTTT. Protein: CASSHELNEKLFF.

The chain recombines TRBV3-1 (or the pseudogene TRBV3-2) with TRBJ1-5; no firm D call. The CDR3 consists of 15 residues. Trimming removed 0 bases from V and 4 bases from J, with 10 bases in between. The germline gives CDR1 LGHDT, CDR2 YNNKEL (reference sequence). The CDR3 nucleotides read TGTGCCAGCAGCCAAGACGGGTCTGGAAATCAGCCCCAGCATTTT. It specifies CASSQDGSGNQPQHF.

J is TRBJ1-2 and V is TRBV3-1 (or the pseudogene TRBV3-2), with no clear D. CDR1 is LGHDT, CDR2 YNNKEL, per germline (reference sequence). The V and J ends lost 4 bases and 8 bases respectively, with 20 bases between them. The CDR3 is 15 residues long. CDR3 sequence reads: CASSLDSKAEAGYTF. Here the CDR3 DNA reads TGTGCCAGCAGCCTCGATAGCAAGGCTGAGGCGGGCTACACCTTC.

The genes are TRBV10-3 and TRBJ2-2, with D unresolved. From germline, CDR1 is ENHRY and CDR2 SYGVKD. The V gene lost 2 bases and the J gene lost 1 base, with 17 bases spanning the gap. The CDR3 runs to 18 residues. CDR3 region: CAISETPGSHLNTGELFF. The DNA for the CDR3 is TGTGCCATCAGTGAGACACCGGGTTCCCATCTGAACACCGGGGAGCTGTTTTTT.

V gene TRBV3-1 (or the pseudogene TRBV3-2) combines with J gene TRBJ2-5, with a possible D match to TRBD1 (5 bases). V was pared by 5 bases and J by 0 bases, with 13 bases between. In germline, CDR1 is LGHDT, CDR2 YNNKEL (reference sequence). The CDR3 runs 15 residues. The CDR3 nucleotides are TGTGCCAGCAGCTTCTTACAGGTGAACCAAGAGACCCAGTACTTC. Translated, it gives CASSFLQVNQETQYF.